This T cell receptor beta chain was profiled in a study of shared clonotypes between healthy human individuals. Sequenced by immunoSEQ multiplex PCR; TCRdb stores in-frame clones only, minus some. This repertoire shows around 1.1 million clones, 70% to 80% found once; its top ten account for roughly 0.62%. The sample holds a few counts of this clone. Trimming removed 7 bases from V and 2 bases from J; junction bases left unmatched: 11. Germline V gene data show CDR1 as MNHNS and CDR2 as SASEGT. The CDR3 spans 15 residues. The sequencing sample was made of memory CD4+ T cells from PBMCs. Subset noted: CD45RA-negative fraction. The receptor comes from a man aged 18 to 30 in good health. Some clones in this sample may be carry-over from other donors' samples. The V call is TRBV6-1, the J call TRBJ2-7; 7 bases are shared with TRBD2. CDR3 loop: CASISLRGNPYEQYF. CDR3 DNA sequence: TGTGCCAGCATCTCTTTGCGGGGGAATCCCTACGAGCAGTACTTC.